Listed below are T cell receptor beta chains from one sample, sequenced in a study of blood T cell repertoires in COVID-19. Sequenced by immunoSEQ multiplex PCR; TCRdb stores in-frame clones only, minus some. This sample yields 250,000 to 350,000 clones, of which approximately 83% are seen a single time; 15% to 18% belongs to the top ten. The source material was peripheral blood. These receptors all come from a person between 65 and 79 years old with COVID-19, enrolled during active disease. The CDR3 runs from the conserved cysteine through the conserved F or W. The order of the fields is J gene, D gene, clone size, V gene, CDR3 DNA, CDR3 protein. A D gene is named only where the DNA matches it firmly. Size is omitted from some rows. Given values are once, few, many or a class for expanded clones.

>TRBJ1-2|TRBD1|NA|TRBV7-8
TGTGCCAGCAGCTACGGACAGGGCCTGTTGCAAAACTATGGCTACACCTTC
CASSYGQGLLQNYGYTF
>TRBJ2-5|NA|NA|TRBV5-1
TGCGCCAGCAGCTTGGGGACACCTCAAGAGACCCAGTACTTC
CASSLGTPQETQYF
>TRBJ1-5|NA|NA|TRBV5-5
TGTGCCAGCAGCTTGGCCGGGACTGCGACTGGCAATCAGCCCCAGCATTTT
CASSLAGTATGNQPQHF
>TRBJ1-5|TRBD1|NA|TRBV5-6
TGTGCCAGCAGCTTCAGGGGGCTGTTCGATCAGCCCCAGCATTTT
CASSFRGLFDQPQHF
>TRBJ1-6|NA|few|TRBV19
TGTGCCAGTAATCATGTCAGGGTCGGTTCCGGTTCACCCCTCCACTTT
CASNHVRVGSGSPLHF
>TRBJ1-1|NA|NA|TRBV7-2
TGTGCCAGCAGCTTGATTCCGGGGAGTAACACTGAAGCTTTCTTT
CASSLIPGSNTEAFF
>TRBJ2-7|TRBD2|once|TRBV7-2
TGTGCCAGCAGTGTAACTAGCGGGGGTTACGAGCAGTACTTC
CASSVTSGGYEQYF
>TRBJ1-6|NA|NA|TRBV23-1
TGCGCCAGCAGTATCAAAGACAGCCATAATTCACCCCTCCACTTT
CASSIKDSHNSPLHF
>TRBJ1-4|NA|NA|TRBV7-9
TGTGCCAGCAGCCGACTCTCAACTAATGAAAAACTGTTTTTT
CASSRLSTNEKLFF
>TRBJ2-7|NA|NA|TRBV28
TGTGCCAGCAGTTCCGAAACAGGGAACCACTACGAGCAGTACTTC
CASSSETGNHYEQYF
>TRBJ2-1|TRBD1|NA|TRBV11-2
TGTGCCAGCAGCGCCCCCCGCGGACAGGGTGGCAATGAGCAGTTCTTC
CASSAPRGQGGNEQFF
>TRBJ2-3|NA|NA|TRBV7-2
TGTGCCAGCAGCCCCGGAAGCGGGCCCACAGATACGCAGTATTTT
CASSPGSGPTDTQYF
>TRBJ2-3|NA|NA|TRBV7-3
TGTGCCAGCAGCTTAAGGAGCGGGCCGAGCACAGATACGCAGTATTTT
CASSLRSGPSTDTQYF
>TRBJ1-2|NA|few|TRBV7-2
TGTGCCAGCAGCCCATCCCGGGTGGATTATGGCTACACCTTC
CASSPSRVDYGYTF
>TRBJ2-7|NA|NA|TRBV7-9
TGTGCCAGCAGCTCTCCCCCCCACTACGGGCAGTACTTC
CASSSPPHYGQYF
>TRBJ2-1|TRBD1|NA|TRBV6-2/TRBV6-3
TGTGCCAGCAGTAGACAGGGGCTGTCCTACAATGAGCAGTTCTTC
CASSRQGLSYNEQFF
>TRBJ1-1|NA|NA|TRBV5-1
TGCGCCAGCAGCCTAGGAAGGACAGTTCTGAACACTGAAGCTTTCTTT
CASSLGRTVLNTEAFF
>TRBJ2-2|TRBD1|NA|TRBV28
TGTGCCACCGCGGACAGGGGTCGCCGAGGCACCGGGGAGCTGTTTTTT
CATADRGRRGTGELFF
>TRBJ2-7|TRBD1|once|TRBV4-1
TGCGCCAGCAGCCAAGGAACCCCCGGGACAGTAAACTACGAGCAGTACTTC
CASSQGTPGTVNYEQYF
>TRBJ2-5|TRBD2|NA|TRBV27
TGTGCCAGCATCCCGGCGAGCGGGAGGCGAGAGACCCAGTACTTC
CASIPASGRRETQYF
>TRBJ2-7|TRBD2|few|TRBV6-5
TGTGCCAGCAGTTATTTCACTAGCGGGAGTGGGGAGCAGTACTTC
CASSYFTSGSGEQYF
>TRBJ1-5|NA|NA|TRBV19
TGTGCCAGTAGTATAGATCGGGGGGGGGCTTTTCAGCCCCAGCATTTT
CASSIDRGGAFQPQHF
>TRBJ1-3|NA|once|TRBV18
TGTGCCAGCTCCCTTGACCTAGATGGAAACACCATATATTTT
CASSLDLDGNTIYF
>TRBJ1-2|NA|NA|TRBV9
TGTGCCAGCAGCCCCGGGGGGGCCTATGGCTACACCTTC
CASSPGGAYGYTF
>TRBJ2-3|TRBD2|NA|TRBV3-1/TRBV3-2
TGTGCCAGCAGCCATCAATCTAGCGGGAGACCCGCCTATACGCAGTATTTT
CASSHQSSGRPAYTQYF
>TRBJ2-2|TRBD1|few|TRBV7-7
TGTGCCAGCAGCTTGGACAGGGGAAGCACCGGGGAGCTGTTTTTT
CASSLDRGSTGELFF
>TRBJ2-1|TRBD1|NA|TRBV5-1
TGCGCCAGCAGCTCCCGGGACAGGGGACCTTACAATGAGCAGTTCTTC
CASSSRDRGPYNEQFF
>TRBJ1-1|NA|NA|TRBV19
TGTGCCAGTAGTCAACCTGGACAGTCCCAGGGTTTCGCTTTCTTT
CASSQPGQSQGFAFF
>TRBJ2-1|TRBD2|few|TRBV11-3
TGTGCCAGCAGCAAAATAGCGGGGGCCTACAATGAGCAGTTCTTC
CASSKIAGAYNEQFF
>TRBJ2-7|NA|NA|TRBV12-3/TRBV12-4
TGTGCCAGCAGCCAGGGTCCAGGCTACGAGCAGTACTTC
CASSQGPGYEQYF
>TRBJ1-5|TRBD1|NA|TRBV28
TGTGCCAGCAGTTCTGAAGGACAGGGTCGCAATCAGCCCCAGCATTTT
CASSSEGQGRNQPQHF
>TRBJ1-1|NA|NA|TRBV24-1
TGTGCCACCAGCCAAAGGGGGGAAGCTTTCTTT
CATSQRGEAFF
>TRBJ2-3|TRBD2|once|TRBV7-2
TGTGCCAGCAGCTGGCCTGGCGGGAGGGGTCTCACAGATACGCAGTATTTT
CASSWPGGRGLTDTQYF
>TRBJ2-3|NA|NA|TRBV10-3
TGTGCCATCGGGGGAGGTGCATCCGATACGCAGTATTTT
CAIGGGASDTQYF
>TRBJ2-5|NA|NA|TRBV5-1
TGCGCCAGCAGCCTTGGTGGGGGGACGGGAGAGACCCAGTACTTC
CASSLGGGTGETQYF
>TRBJ1-1|TRBD1|NA|TRBV6-2/TRBV6-3
TGTGCCAGCAGTCACAGGACAGGTCTAGAGAACACTGAAGCTTTCTTT
CASSHRTGLENTEAFF
>TRBJ2-7|TRBD1|NA|TRBV29-1
TGCAGCGTTGACAGGGGGTTGTACGAGCAGTACTTC
CSVDRGLYEQYF
>TRBJ2-7|TRBD1|few|TRBV29-1
TGCAGCGTTCGGGACAGTATCCGATACGAGCAGTACTTC
CSVRDSIRYEQYF
>TRBJ2-5|TRBD1|NA|TRBV11-3
TGTGCCAGCAGCGTATCGACAGGGGCTGTGCAAGAGACCCAGTACTTC
CASSVSTGAVQETQYF
>TRBJ1-3|TRBD1|NA|TRBV28
TGTGCCAGCAGTTTTCAGGGGGGAGCACCTTCTGGAAACACCATATATTTT
CASSFQGGAPSGNTIYF
>TRBJ1-2|NA|once|TRBV3-1/TRBV3-2
TGTGCCAGCAGTCATCCTGGACAAGCCTTCTATGGCTACACCTTC
CASSHPGQAFYGYTF
>TRBJ2-5|TRBD1|NA|TRBV5-1
TGCGCCAGCAGCTTGGAGGCGACAGGGGGTTGGGAGACCCAGTACTTC
CASSLEATGGWETQYF
>TRBJ1-3|NA|NA|TRBV6-2/TRBV6-3
TGTGCCAGCAGTTTTCCCAGGCCCTCTGGAAACACCATATATTTT
CASSFPRPSGNTIYF